Following are 17 T cell receptor beta chains from one sample sequenced in a study. TCRdb processed the 5' RACE reads anew with MiXCR; each CDR3 protein has one entry. The table lists about 40,000 distinct CDR3 sequences, around 20% of them singletons. Tregs were sorted as CD4+CD25+CD127-/low cells. The sequenced material came from Tregs sorted from blood. The receptors shown here come from a female donor with breast cancer.

This clonotype was observed a handful of times. This chain links TRBV20-1 with TRBJ1-1; 7 positions agree with TRBD1. The CDR3 is made up of 14 amino acids. CDR1 is DFQATT and CDR2 is SNEGSKA in the germline V gene (reference sequence). With 6 bases clipped from V and 0 bases from J, the junction kept 7 bases outside the gene matches. CDR3: CSAPGQTMNTEAFF. The CDR3 DNA reads as TGCAGTGCCCCGGGACAGACCATGAACACTGAAGCTTTCTTT.

This clonotype was recorded a few times. The V call is TRBV7-9, the J call TRBJ2-1, with D hard to call. The CDR3 is made up of 14 amino acids. With 2 bases removed from V and 5 bases from J, the gap between germline ends came to 10 bases. Germline V gene sequence: CDR1 SEHNR, CDR2 FQNEAQ (reference sequence). CDR3 bases: TGTGCCAGCAGCTTACAATCCCAGGACAATGAGCAGTTCTTC. Translated: CASSLQSQDNEQFF. The full variable domain, with the rest looked up from reference TRBV7-9 and TRBJ2-1, is DTGVSQNPRHKITKRGQNVTFRCDPISEHNRLYWYRQTLGQGPEFLTYFQNEAQLEKSRLLSDRFSAERPKGSFSTLEIQRTEQGDSAMYLCASSLQSQDNEQFFGPGTRLTVL.

At least ten counts were recorded for this clonotype. The chain links TRBV2 to TRBJ1-2, with TRBD1 matching 11 bases. CDR1 is SNHLY and CDR2 is FYNNEI in the germline V gene. The CDR3 sequence is 17 residues long. V gave up 5 bases and J gave up 3 bases; unmatched junction bases: 11. The DNA for the CDR3 is TGTGCCAGCAGTCGACCCGGGACAGGGGGGAGCGACTATGGCTACACCTTC. This gives the protein CASSRPGTGGSDYGYTF.

This clonotype was observed a few times. V and J are TRBV9 and TRBJ1-2; possible D gene TRBD1, 5 bases. Germline lookup yields CDR1 SGDLS and CDR2 YYNGEE. The V end was cut by 3 bases, the J end by 5 bases, with 5 bases between. The CDR3 covers 11 residues. This CDR3 is CASSGQYGYTF. In DNA, the CDR3 is TGTGCCAGCAGCGGACAGTATGGCTACACCTTC.

In its sample, this clonotype was seen a few times. The germline gene is not matched at one end of the junction; a read error may be the cause. V gene TRBV7-6 combines with J gene TRBJ2-3; D unclear. The CDR3 runs to 14 residues. CDR1 and CDR2 from the germline V gene are SGHVS and FNYEAQ. CDR3 in amino acids: CASTLSIVADTQYF. CDR3 DNA sequence: TGTGCCAGCACCTTAAGTATCGTCGCAGATACGCAGTATTTT.

This clonotype was seen more than once but under ten times. This sequence joins TRBV5-1 and TRBJ2-7; D not certain. This CDR3 comprises 12 residues. CDR1 is SGHRS, CDR2 YFSETQ, per germline. V gave up 1 base and J gave up 2 bases, with 4 bases separating them. CDR3 in DNA: TGCGCCAGCAGCTTGAACCCCTACGAGCAGTACTTC. Its protein product is CASSLNPYEQYF.

Ten or more counts support this clonotype. This chain joins TRBV7-3 and TRBJ2-1; a weak D match, TRBD2 (6 bases). Germline V CDR1 and CDR2: SGHTA, FQGTGA. The CDR3 is 15 amino acids. The V and J ends lost 2 bases and 5 bases respectively, with 13 bases between them. CDR3 in DNA: TGTGCCAGCAGCTTATCTGGCGGGATAGACAATGAGCAGTTCTTC. Translating gives CASSLSGGIDNEQFF.

This clonotype was seen a few times. The chain uses TRBV5-4 and TRBJ1-2, with D perhaps TRBD1 (6 bases). The CDR3 has 12 amino acids. Germline lookup yields CDR1 SGHNT and CDR2 YYREEE (reference sequence). V was shortened by 7 bases and J by 4 bases, with 11 bases between the two germline ends. CDR3 sequence: CASQGQSYGYTF. The CDR3, as DNA: TGTGCCAGCCAGGGGCAGAGCTATGGCTACACCTTC. The full variable domain, its missing parts supplied by reference TRBV5-4 and TRBJ1-2, is ETGVTQSPTHLIKTRGQQVTLRCSSQSGHNTVSWYQQALGQGPQFIFQYYREEENGRGNFPPRFSGLQFPNYSSELNVNALELDDSALYLCASQGQSYGYTFGSGTRLTVV.

This clonotype was detected ten times or more. J is TRBJ1-1 and V is TRBV9, with 9 positions matching TRBD1. Germline values: CDR1 SGDLS, CDR2 YYNGEE. The CDR3 has 14 residues. V was pared by 4 bases and J by 5 bases, with 6 bases of the junction left unmatched. This CDR3 is CASSTWDRATEAFF. In DNA, the CDR3 is TGTGCCAGCAGCACTTGGGACAGGGCTACTGAAGCTTTCTTT.

This clonotype was counted at least ten times. This chain links TRBV5-6 with TRBJ2-1; 7 nucleotides match TRBD2. The CDR3 runs 15 residues. Trimming took 3 bases from V and 7 from J; bases not matched to a gene: 10. CDR1 SGHDT and CDR2 YYEEEE come from the germline V gene. CDR3 sequence: CASSSTSALINEQFF. DNA for the CDR3: TGTGCCAGCAGCTCTACTAGCGCCTTGATTAATGAGCAGTTCTTC. The whole variable domain, filled in from reference TRBV5-6 and TRBJ2-1, reads DAGVTQSPTHLIKTRGQQVTLRCSPKSGHDTVSWYQQALGQGPQFIFQYYEEEERQRGNFPDRFSGHQFPNYSSELNVNALLLGDSALYLCASSSTSALINEQFFGPGTRLTVL.

This clonotype showed up just a few times. This chain connects TRBV7-2 to TRBJ2-7; 7 positions match TRBD2. This CDR3 region has 17 residues. V shed 5 bases, J shed 0 bases, and the junction held 13 bases outside the gene matches. CDR1 SGHTA and CDR2 FQGNSA come from the germline V gene. CDR3 DNA sequence: TGTGCCAGCAGCCCAAGGGGCGGGGGTTACCGCTCCTACGAGCAGTACTTC. This gives the protein CASSPRGGGYRSYEQYF. Full variable domain (remainder filled in from reference TRBV7-2 and TRBJ2-7): GAGVSQSPSNKVTEKGKDVELRCDPISGHTALYWYRQSLGQGLEFLIYFQGNSAPDKSGLPSDRFSAERTGGSVSTLTIQRTQQEDSAVYLCASSPRGGGYRSYEQYFGPGTRLTVT.

The V and J genes are TRBV7-9 and TRBJ2-7, with D perhaps assigned TRBD1 or TRBD2 (5 bases each). Germline-derived CDR1 and CDR2 are SEHNR and FQNEAQ (reference sequence). The CDR3 sequence is 15 residues long. The V end lost 4 bases, the J end lost 0 bases, and 13 bases lay between the germline ends. Here the CDR3 reads CASSSNKGSSYEQYF. The CDR3 DNA reads TGTGCCAGCAGCTCCAATAAGGGGAGCTCCTACGAGCAGTACTTC.

Ten or more counts support this clonotype. V is TRBV4-2 and J is TRBJ2-2, with D perhaps matching TRBD2 (6 bases). Per the germline V gene, CDR1 is LGHNA and CDR2 is YNFKEQ. This CDR3 has 17 amino acids. Trimming took off 1 base at V and 1 base at J, with 13 bases between the two ends. The CDR3 DNA reads TGTGCCAGCAGCCAAGTATCGGGACTCCTGAACACCGGGGAGCTGTTTTTT. Its translation: CASSQVSGLLNTGELFF.

Concerning this clonotype itself: Its ends do not fully match the called genes, so a read error is possible. The rearrangement uses TRBV4-3 and TRBJ2-7; D may be TRBD2 (6 bases). The CDR3 sequence is 15 residues long. Germline assignment: CDR1 LGHNA and CDR2 YSLEER. CDR3 sequence reads: CAGSQDPRGTYEQYF. CDR3 DNA sequence: TGCGCCGGCAGCCAAGATCCACGCGGGACCTACGAGCAGTACTTC.

About this clonotype itself: A clone one base away is much larger, so this may be a read error. The chain is built from TRBV7-3 and TRBJ2-3; 10 positions agree with TRBD2. J gave up 7 bases and V 5 bases, and 9 bases lay outside the gene matches. This CDR3 has 15 amino acids. The germline V gene encodes CDR1 SGHTA and CDR2 FQGTGA. The CDR3 nucleotides read TGTGCCAGCAGCACGGCTAGCGGGAGTGGGCATACGCAGTATTTT. Translated, it gives CASSTASGSGHTQYF.

The sample holds a few counts of this clonotype. The chain uses TRBV9 and TRBJ1-1; 9 bases are shared with TRBD1. The germline V gene encodes CDR1 SGDLS and CDR2 YYNGEE. Trimming took 3 bases from V and 4 from J; bases not matched to a gene: 4. The CDR3 runs 14 residues. In nucleotides, the CDR3 is TGTGCCAGCAGCGAGCAGACAGGGGGCACTGAAGCTTTCTTT. Protein product: CASSEQTGGTEAFF.

This clonotype was seen ten or more times. This sequence joins TRBV25-1 and TRBJ2-1; D is ambiguous. This CDR3 has 12 amino acids. The germline gives CDR1 MGHDK, CDR2 SYGVNS. Trimming shortened V by 4 bases and J by 6 bases, and 7 bases separated the two germline ends. The DNA for the CDR3 is TGTGCCAGCAGTGTGACACTCAATGAGCAGTTCTTC. It encodes CASSVTLNEQFF.